These T cell receptor beta chains were read from a single sample in a study of shared clonotypes between healthy human individuals. Assay: immunoSEQ multiplex PCR; the TCRdb copy retains only in-frame clones and omits some. Here the sample spans under 2,500,000 clones, approximately 94% being singletons. Sequenced: naive CD4+ T cells sorted from blood. All receptors come from a young man in good health. Each CDR3 is given with its conserved first and last residue. D genes are given only for firm matches. Expanded clones get a size class; other rows say once, few or many, or leave the size out.

NA,NA,TRBJ2-5,TRBV11-2,TGTGCCAGCAGCTTAGTACAAGAGACCCAGTACTTC,CASSLVQETQYF
NA,NA,TRBJ2-7,TRBV30,TGTGCCTGGAGTGTAAGGGGAAATAACGAGCAGTACTTC,CAWSVRGNNEQYF
NA,NA,TRBJ2-5,TRBV7-9,TGTGCCAGCAGCCGACAGGGAGGGGGAACCCAGTACTTC,CASSRQGGGTQYF
NA,TRBD1,TRBJ1-4,TRBV5-4,TGTGCCAGCAGGTTTGACAGGGCCAATGAAAAACTGTTTTTT,CASRFDRANEKLFF
NA,TRBD1,TRBJ2-7,TRBV9,TGTGCCAGCAGCGCTGGGGGGACAGGGTTAAACGAGCAGTACTTC,CASSAGGTGLNEQYF
NA,TRBD1,TRBJ2-6,TRBV27,TGTGCCAGCAGCGGGACAGGGCCTTCTGGGGCCAACGTCCTGACTTTC,CASSGTGPSGANVLTF
NA,NA,TRBJ1-1,TRBV30,TGTGCCTGGAGTGTACTTAGGAACACTGAAGCTTTCTTT,CAWSVLRNTEAFF
NA,TRBD2,TRBJ2-2,TRBV7-9,TGTGCCAGCAGCCAACTAGCGGGGAACACCGGGGAGCTGTTTTTT,CASSQLAGNTGELFF
NA,NA,TRBJ2-3,TRBV20-1,TGCAGTGCTAAGGGGGATACGCAGTATTTT,CSAKGDTQYF
NA,TRBD2,TRBJ2-7,TRBV11-2,TGTGCCAGCAGCCGCGGGACTAGCGGGTCCTACGAGCAGTACTTC,CASSRGTSGSYEQYF
NA,NA,TRBJ2-7,TRBV12-5,TGTGCTAGTGTCCTGGGTGCTGCCTACGAGCAGTACTTC,CASVLGAAYEQYF
NA,TRBD1,TRBJ1-4,TRBV19,TGTGCCAGTACCCAGACAGGGGCCAAGGAAAAACTGTTTTTT,CASTQTGAKEKLFF
NA,NA,TRBJ1-4,TRBV27,TGTGCCAGCAGTTTCCGGCCGGGGGCTAATGAAAAACTGTTTTTT,CASSFRPGANEKLFF
NA,NA,TRBJ2-2,TRBV7-6,TGTGCCAGCAGCTTAGCTCTGGGTAGCGGATCTTTTAACACCGGGGAGCTGTTTTTT,CASSLALGSGSFNTGELFF
NA,NA,TRBJ2-7,TRBV27,TGTGCCAGCAGCAGCCCAGGAGACTCACGACCCTACGAGCAGTACTTC,CASSSPGDSRPYEQYF
few,NA,TRBJ2-1,TRBV5-1,TGCGCCAGCAGCTTGGAAGGGGGTGAGCAGTTCTTC,CASSLEGGEQFF
NA,TRBD2,TRBJ2-7,TRBV29-1,TGCAGCGTTGAAGGGGGAGGGTTGAACGAGCAGTACTTC,CSVEGGGLNEQYF
NA,NA,TRBJ1-1,TRBV2,TGTGCCAGCAGGCCCAATCAGGGGTATGAGTCTTTCTTT,CASRPNQGYESFF
NA,TRBD1,TRBJ2-3,TRBV5-1,TGCGCCAGCAGCTATTCCGGGACAGGGTCGGCAGATACGCAGTATTTT,CASSYSGTGSADTQYF
NA,NA,TRBJ2-7,TRBV5-1,TGCGCCAGCATAGATCCCCCCTCCTACGAGCAGTACTTC,CASIDPPSYEQYF
NA,NA,TRBJ2-2,TRBV11-3,TGTGCCAGCAGCCTCGCACCGAACACCGGGGAGCTGTTTTTT,CASSLAPNTGELFF
NA,NA,TRBJ2-3,TRBV2,TGTGCCAGCGCCGGGACAGATACGCAGTATTTT,CASAGTDTQYF
NA,TRBD2,TRBJ2-3,TRBV5-4,TGTGCCAGCAGCCCTGGGCTAGCGGGGTTCGATACGCAGTATTTT,CASSPGLAGFDTQYF
NA,NA,TRBJ1-2,TRBV19,TGTTCCTCAGCAGGGGCTAGTGATCGCTACACCTTC,CSSAGASDRYTF
once,NA,TRBJ1-1,TRBV6-5,TGTGCCAGCAGTCCCTGGACCGGTGAAGCTTTCTTT,CASSPWTGEAFF
NA,NA,TRBJ2-3,TRBV11-2,TGTGCCAGCAGATTAACAGGGTCCGATACGCAGTATTTT,CASRLTGSDTQYF
NA,TRBD2,TRBJ2-1,TRBV29-1,TGCAGGGCGACTAGCGGGAGGGCCGGGGAGCAGTTCTTC,CRATSGRAGEQFF
NA,NA,TRBJ2-2,TRBV5-4,TGTGCCAGCAGCTTGGCAGGGTTCAAGAACACCGGGGAGCTGTTTTTT,CASSLAGFKNTGELFF
NA,TRBD1,TRBJ2-2,TRBV6-5,TGTGCCAGCAGTTCAGGGGGCGATGGGACCGGGGAGCTGTTTTTT,CASSSGGDGTGELFF
NA,NA,TRBJ2-7,TRBV6-6,TGTGCCAGCATCACCGAAGGGTACAACCCGAGGGACTTC,CASITEGYNPRDF
NA,NA,TRBJ2-4,TRBV5-1,TGCGCCAGCAGCTTGGCCCGGGGGGCGAGCATTCAGTACTTC,CASSLARGASIQYF
NA,NA,TRBJ2-3,TRBV27,TGTGCCAGCAGTACCCAGACAGGGAGGGGGCGGACAGATACGCAGTATTTT,CASSTQTGRGRTDTQYF
NA,NA,TRBJ1-2,TRBV7-8,TGTGCCAGCAGCATGGGGGAACGGAGAGCTAACTATGGCTACACCTTC,CASSMGERRANYGYTF
NA,NA,TRBJ2-7,TRBV6-6,TGTGCCAGCAGACCCGCCGTTGAGGGGGGGAACGAGCAGTACTTC,CASRPAVEGGNEQYF
NA,NA,TRBJ2-3,TRBV5-8,TGTGCCAGCAGCTTGGGTGGCGGGCCGAGCACAGATACGCAGTATTTT,CASSLGGGPSTDTQYF
NA,NA,TRBJ1-4,TRBV29-1,TGCAGCGTTGAGGGACACCGTAATGAAAAACTGTTTTTT,CSVEGHRNEKLFF
NA,NA,TRBJ2-7,TRBV5-6,TGTGCCAGCAACGGGCCCCCGTTCTCCGGCGAGCAGTACTTC,CASNGPPFSGEQYF
once,TRBD2,TRBJ2-5,TRBV9,TGTGCCAGCAGCCCCGGGACTAGCGTGGAGACCCAGTACTTC,CASSPGTSVETQYF
NA,TRBD1,TRBJ1-4,TRBV5-6,TGTGCCAGCAGCTCTTATGTGACAGGGGAAAAACTGTTTTTT,CASSSYVTGEKLFF
NA,NA,TRBJ2-2,TRBV5-5,TGTGCCAGCAGCTTGTTGCGGCATACGAACACCGGGGAGCTGTTTTTT,CASSLLRHTNTGELFF
NA,NA,TRBJ2-5,TRBV7-3,TGTGCCAGCAGCTCCAAAGAGACCCAGTACTTC,CASSSKETQYF
NA,NA,TRBJ1-6,TRBV4-2,TGTGCCAGCAGCCAAGGCACAGGGTTAAGTGCCTATAATTCACCCCTCCACTTT,CASSQGTGLSAYNSPLHF
NA,NA,TRBJ2-7,TRBV19,TGTGCCAGTAGCCCTACAGGGAGCTCCTACGAGCAGTACTTC,CASSPTGSSYEQYF
NA,NA,TRBJ2-7,TRBV7-2,TGTGCCAGCAGCTTAGACGGGTTGGACGAGCAGTACTTC,CASSLDGLDEQYF
NA,NA,TRBJ2-1,TRBV6-5,TGTGCCAGCAGTTATGGGGGAAGCGCCTACAATGAGCAGTTCTTC,CASSYGGSAYNEQFF
once,TRBD1,TRBJ2-7,TRBV10-1,TGCGCCAGCAGTGACCCCAGCGGACAGGGGCACTACGAGCAGTACTTC,CASSDPSGQGHYEQYF
NA,TRBD2,TRBJ2-3,TRBV7-2,TGTGCCAGCAGCTTACGGACTAGCGAGACCACAGATACGCAGTATTTT,CASSLRTSETTDTQYF
NA,TRBD1,TRBJ1-6,TRBV30,TGTGCCTGGAGTCTCGGGACAGAGAGTAATTCACCCCTCCACTTT,CAWSLGTESNSPLHF
NA,TRBD1,TRBJ2-3,TRBV13,TGTGTCAGCAGCTTAGCGTGGCAGGGGGTAGATACGCAGTATTTT,CVSSLAWQGVDTQYF